This is a list of T cell receptor beta chains from one sample in a study of early T cells in non-severe SARS-CoV-2 infection. Each CDR3 protein is one row after TCRdb ran MiXCR on the 5' RACE reads. The table records 100,000 to 150,000 distinct CDR3 sequences, 15% of them present only once. The sample taken for sequencing was whole blood. The receptors were sampled from an adult who was a healthcare worker with PCR-confirmed SARS-CoV-2 infection or an uninfected control (not recorded which). Each CDR3 is given without its conserved first and last residue.

V,CDR3
TRBV30,AWSVQETQY
TRBV3-1,ASSRYWDRGSDNEQF
TRBV20-1,SARGGHENTEAF
TRBV3-1,ASSQDPAFYGYT
TRBV11-2,ASSQDRGALGEQF
TRBV12-3/TRBV12-4,ASSFWGAQESSPLH
TRBV18,ASSPGLGVEQY
TRBV7-6,ASRGSGANVLT
TRBV10-3,ATRQGNEQF
TRBV2,ASSDRTGGMETQY
TRBV9,ASSVGGGRGVNEQF
TRBV27,ASSLTGTYYGYT
TRBV3-1,ASSPRAFQETQY
TRBV3-1,ASSQHGTSYRNEQF
TRBV5-4,ASSLASGGATDTQY
TRBV7-9,ASSALTGDYEQY
TRBV20-1,SANHRGSYGYT
TRBV10-3,AISEEGRANYGYT
TRBV3-1,ASSQASRYQETQY
TRBV3-1,ASSQGYRGGYT